These T cell receptor beta chains were read from a single sample in a study of immune evolution from preneoplasia to lung adenocarcinoma. Measured with immunoSEQ multiplex PCR; TCRdb has only the in-frame clones, and not every one. The data contain approximately 2,700 clones, 80% to 85% of them singletons. Source material: FFPE invasive lung adenocarcinoma tissue. Receptor source: a person aged 60-80 years with invasive lung adenocarcinoma. CDR3s include the opening cysteine and the closing phenylalanine or tryptophan. Each record gives: clone size, V gene, J gene, D gene, CDR3 DNA, CDR3 protein. A D gene is named only where the DNA matches it firmly. Some rows have no size entry. The others give once, few or many, or a class for an expanded clone.

>.|TRBV5-4|TRBJ2-7|TRBD1
TGTGCCAGCAGCTCCCTTGCGACAGGGTGGGACGAGCAGTACTTC
CASSSLATGWDEQYF
>.|TRBV27|TRBJ2-4|.
TGTGCCAGCAGTTTATCGTCGGATCTAGCCAAAAACATTCAGTACTTC
CASSLSSDLAKNIQYF
>.|TRBV5-1|TRBJ2-7|TRBD1
TGCGCCAGCAGCAGGACAGGGGACCCCTACGAGCAGTACTTC
CASSRTGDPYEQYF
>once|TRBV10-1|TRBJ2-5|.
TGCGCCAGCTCCGGGGTTGGAGAGACCCAGTACTTC
CASSGVGETQYF
>.|TRBV28|TRBJ1-6|.
TGTGCCAGCAGTTTGGACTTAGATAATTCACCCCTCCACTTT
CASSLDLDNSPLHF
>.|TRBV6-1|TRBJ2-7|.
TGTGCCAGCAGTGAAAAAGTAGCGAGCTCCTACGAGCAGTACTTC
CASSEKVASSYEQYF
>.|TRBV7-9|TRBJ2-2|TRBD1
TGTGCCAGCAGCTTCTCGGACAGGGGGCGAATGGTGTTTTTT
CASSFSDRGRMVFF
>.|TRBV5-1|TRBJ2-2|TRBD2
TGCTCCAGCAGCTTGAGGGAGGGGCGTTTTACCGGGGAGCTGTTTTTT
CSSSLREGRFTGELFF
>.|TRBV28|TRBJ1-6|.
TGTGCCAGCAGTTTAGATGTCGGAAATTCACCCCTCCACTTT
CASSLDVGNSPLHF
>.|TRBV4-1|TRBJ1-2|TRBD1
TGCGCCAGCAGCCAAGATAGTACCGGGACAGCTTATGGCTACACCTTC
CASSQDSTGTAYGYTF
>once|TRBV5-6|TRBJ2-5|.
TGTGCCAGCACCGGACGACAAGGGTCGTGGACCCAGTACTTC
CASTGRQGSWTQYF
>.|TRBV19|TRBJ2-7|.
TGTGCCAGTAGTAACCTTTACGAGCAGTACTTC
CASSNLYEQYF
>once|TRBV27|TRBJ2-1|TRBD2
TGTGCCAGCAGTCGGACTAGCGGGGGTAGGAATGAGCAGTTCTTC
CASSRTSGGRNEQFF
>.|TRBV7-2|TRBJ2-1|TRBD2
TGTGCCAGCAGCTTTACGGCTAGCGGGGGTCAAAACAATGAGCAGTTCTTC
CASSFTASGGQNNEQFF
>.|TRBV11-2|TRBJ2-7|.
TGTGCCAGTGCAGGGCGATTGTCCTACGAGCAGTACTTC
CASAGRLSYEQYF
>once|TRBV21-1|TRBJ2-7|.
TGTGCCAGCAGCAAAGCGTGGCGGGAGGGCTACGAGCAGTACTTC
CASSKAWREGYEQYF
>.|TRBV11-2|TRBJ2-1|.
TGTGCCAGCAGCCGAGTGGACAGAGCCTACAATGAGCAGTTCTTC
CASSRVDRAYNEQFF
>.|TRBV10-1|TRBJ2-1|TRBD1
TGCGCCAGCAGTGCCGGGACAGCCAGGGAAGAGCAGTTCTTC
CASSAGTAREEQFF
>.|TRBV5-8|TRBJ1-1|TRBD1
TGTGCCAGCAGCAACGGACAGGGGCCCTCCGACACTGAAGCTTTCTTT
CASSNGQGPSDTEAFF
>.|TRBV4-1|TRBJ2-2|TRBD2
TGCGCCAGCAGCCAAATACTAGCGGGGGGGCCCGGGGAGCTGTTTTTT
CASSQILAGGPGELFF
>.|TRBV11-3|TRBJ1-3|TRBD1
TGTGCCAGCAGCACCGGGACAGGGAACACCATATATTTT
CASSTGTGNTIYF
>.|TRBV5-1|TRBJ2-1|.
TGCGCCAGCAGCTTGGGGCAGGGGTCGGATGAGCAGTTCTTC
CASSLGQGSDEQFF
>.|TRBV5-1|TRBJ1-2|.
TGCGCCAGCAGTTTCTCCTCTAACAGGGAAGGCTACACCTTC
CASSFSSNREGYTF
>few|TRBV29-1|TRBJ2-1|.
TGCAGCGTTGATTCAGCGAGCTCCTACAATGAGCAGTTCTTC
CSVDSASSYNEQFF
>once|TRBV28|TRBJ1-3|.
TGTGCCAGCAGTTCAGAGGGAAACACCATATATTTT
CASSSEGNTIYF
>.|TRBV12-5|TRBJ2-1|.
TGTGCTAGTGGCCAGGGCAATGAGCAGTTCTTC
CASGQGNEQFF
>.|TRBV6-1|TRBJ2-3|TRBD2
TGTGCCAGCAGTGAGCATGGCGGGAGGGCCGTACCAGATACGCAGTATTTT
CASSEHGGRAVPDTQYF
>.|TRBV5-4|TRBJ2-3|.
TGTGCCAGCAGCTTGGGACTATCGGGGACAGATACGCAGTATTTT
CASSLGLSGTDTQYF
>.|TRBV28|TRBJ2-5|.
TGTGCCAGCAGTTTATCTACAGGGTCTGAGACCCAGTACTTC
CASSLSTGSETQYF
>.|TRBV11-2|TRBJ2-7|TRBD2
TGTGCCAGCAGCTTAGTTCCTAGCGGGAGCTACGAGCAGTACTTC
CASSLVPSGSYEQYF
>.|TRBV5-5|TRBJ2-7|.
TGTGCCAGCAGACCGACTGCCAGGGACCAGCAGTACTTC
CASRPTARDQQYF
>.|TRBV30|TRBJ1-2|.
TGTGCCTGGACCCCGGGGGGGGCGGGCAACTATGGCTACATCTTC
CAWTPGGAGNYGYIF
>.|TRBV9|TRBJ1-2|TRBD1
TGTGCCAGCAGCGAGACCGGGACAGGGGTTTTCGGCTACACCTTC
CASSETGTGVFGYTF
>.|TRBV15|TRBJ2-1|TRBD2
TGTGCCACCAGCAGAGGCACCCTGGAGCGGGGCCTCTACAATGAGCAGTTCTTC
CATSRGTLERGLYNEQFF
>.|TRBV2|TRBJ2-7|TRBD2
TGTGCCAGCTTTTTGGAGGGACTAGCGGAGAGGAAGTACTTC
CASFLEGLAERKYF
>once|TRBV7-6|TRBJ2-5|TRBD2
TGTGCCAGCAGCTTGACTAGCGGGGCTGTGAGGGAGACCCAGTACTTC
CASSLTSGAVRETQYF
>.|TRBV9|TRBJ1-3|.
TGTGCCAGTGGTTCTTCTGGAAACACCATATATTTT
CASGSSGNTIYF
>.|TRBV7-6|TRBJ2-7|.
TGTGCCAGCACCCTAAGCACAGGGTCTGGGGAGCAGTACTTC
CASTLSTGSGEQYF
>.|TRBV4-2|TRBJ1-5|.
TGTGCCAGCAGACAGAAAGAGCAGCCCCAGCATTTT
CASRQKEQPQHF
>.|TRBV28|TRBJ2-5|TRBD2
TGTGCCAGCAGTCCAATGGGACTAGCGGGGGCCGAGACCCAGTACTTC
CASSPMGLAGAETQYF